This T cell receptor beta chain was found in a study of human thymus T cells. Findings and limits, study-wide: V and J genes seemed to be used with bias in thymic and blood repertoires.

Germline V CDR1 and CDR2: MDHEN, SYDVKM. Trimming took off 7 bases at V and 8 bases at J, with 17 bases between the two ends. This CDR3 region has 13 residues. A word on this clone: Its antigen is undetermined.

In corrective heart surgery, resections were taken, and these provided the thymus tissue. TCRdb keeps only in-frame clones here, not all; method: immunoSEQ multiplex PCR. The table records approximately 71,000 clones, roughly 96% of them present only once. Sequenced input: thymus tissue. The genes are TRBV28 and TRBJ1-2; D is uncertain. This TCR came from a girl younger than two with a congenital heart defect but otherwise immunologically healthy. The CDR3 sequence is CASNKALGRGYTF. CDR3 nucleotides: TGTGCCAGCAACAAGGCGCTAGGCCGGGGCTACACCTTC.